This TCR beta chain was captured by sequencing in a study of T cell responses to AZD1222 COVID-19 vaccine. With V trimmed by 5 bases and J by 3 bases, 6 bases remained unmatched. CDR1 is SGHAT, CDR2 FQNNGV, per germline. The CDR3 extends over 14 amino acids. General study results and limits: Only a handful of AZD1222 recipients, about six in all, had baseline seropositivity.

The data were produced by immunoSEQ multiplex PCR, yet TCRdb's version contains in-frame clones alone and is incomplete. The table records 95,000 to 100,000 clones, roughly nine tenths of them present only once. This clone was counted a few times. Antigen: not known. The TCR comes from an adult in good health. V and J are TRBV11-2 and TRBJ2-7; 8 nucleotides agree with TRBD1. The sample was peripheral blood, taken on day 0 of AZD1222 vaccination. The CDR3: CASSRTGFGYEQYF. The CDR3 DNA reads as TGTGCCAGCAGCCGGACAGGGTTCGGCTACGAGCAGTACTTC. The complete variable domain, with remaining parts taken from reference TRBV11-2 and TRBJ2-7, reads EAGVAQSPRYKIIEKRQSVAFWCNPISGHATLYWYQQILGQGPKLLIQFQNNGVVDDSQLPKDRFSAERLKGVDSTLKIQPAKLEDSAVYLCASSRTGFGYEQYFGPGTRLTVT.